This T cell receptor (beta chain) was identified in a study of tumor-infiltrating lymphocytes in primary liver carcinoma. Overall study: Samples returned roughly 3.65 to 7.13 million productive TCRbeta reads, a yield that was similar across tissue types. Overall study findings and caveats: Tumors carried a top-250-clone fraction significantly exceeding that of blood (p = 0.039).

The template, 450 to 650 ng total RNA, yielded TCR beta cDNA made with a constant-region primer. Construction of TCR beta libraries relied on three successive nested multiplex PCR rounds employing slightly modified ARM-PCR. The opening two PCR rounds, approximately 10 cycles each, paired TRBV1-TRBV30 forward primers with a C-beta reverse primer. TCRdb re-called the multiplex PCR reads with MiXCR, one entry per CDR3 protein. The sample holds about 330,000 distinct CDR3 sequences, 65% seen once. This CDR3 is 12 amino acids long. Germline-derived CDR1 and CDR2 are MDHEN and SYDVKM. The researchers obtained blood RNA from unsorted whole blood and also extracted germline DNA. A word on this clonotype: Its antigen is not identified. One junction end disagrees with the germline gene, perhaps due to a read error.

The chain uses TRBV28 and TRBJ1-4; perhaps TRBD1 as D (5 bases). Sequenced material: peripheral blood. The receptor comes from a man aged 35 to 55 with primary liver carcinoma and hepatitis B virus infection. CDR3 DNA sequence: TGTGTCAGCAGGAGGCAGGGTGGAAAATTGTTTTTT. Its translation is CVSRRQGGKLFF. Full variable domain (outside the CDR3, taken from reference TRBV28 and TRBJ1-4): DVKVTQSSRYLVKRTGEKVFLECVQDMDHENMFWYRQDPGLGLRLIYFSYDVKMKEKGDIPEGYSVSREKKERFSLILESASTNQTSMYLCVSRRQGGKLFFGSGTQLSVL.